The clone carrying this T cell receptor beta chain was seen a few times. Trimming removed 4 bases from V and 0 bases from J; junction bases left unmatched: 12. The CDR3 extends over 17 amino acids. Germline CDR1 reads MGHRA; CDR2 reads YSYEKL. The record originates from a study of cytomegalovirus exposure and HLA in healthy donors. The PCR ran on 60 Vbeta and 13 Jbeta primers. Authors' data handling: About 12 million shared chains were among the 65 million to 85 million unique TCR beta chains that a later analysis counted. Data came from immunoSEQ multiplex PCR; TCRdb stores just in-frame clones and leaves some out. V, J and clone size derive from that table, while D and trimming were established from the DNA sequence. The profile shows about 160,000 clones, less than 90% of them singletons.

This sequence originates from a boy aged 2 to 10 in good health and CMV-seronegative. The source material was PBMCs. V is TRBV4-1 and J is TRBJ2-7, with 7 bases identical to TRBD1. The CDR3 sequence is CASSPEQGLGVSYEQYF. The CDR3, as DNA: TGCGCCAGCAGCCCTGAACAGGGGCTCGGGGTCTCCTACGAGCAGTACTTC.